This is a list of T cell receptor beta chains from one sample in a study of blood T cell repertoires in COVID-19. The repertoire was sequenced with immunoSEQ multiplex PCR; TCRdb's copy has only in-frame clones and lacks some. The sample shows hundreds of thousands of clones, around 87% of them seen only once. The sequenced sample consisted of PBMCs or T cells enriched from blood (not recorded which). Every receptor here comes from a woman aged 50 to 60 who had recovered from COVID-19. The CDR3 runs from the conserved cysteine through the conserved F or W. Each record gives: J gene, D gene, clone size, V gene, CDR3 DNA, CDR3 protein. D genes are given only for firm matches. Clone size, where shown, is once, few, many, or a class for clones that have expanded.

TRBJ2-5 | - | - | TRBV5-1 | TGCGCCAGCAGCTTGGCGGGGAACAGCCTAACAGAGACCCAGTACTTC | CASSLAGNSLTETQYF
TRBJ2-1 | TRBD1 | - | TRBV28 | TGTGCCAGCTATCCGACAGGGAGCTCCTACAATGAGCAGTTCTTC | CASYPTGSSYNEQFF
TRBJ2-7 | - | - | TRBV11-2 | TGTGCCAGCAGCTTAGATCTTGGGCCATACGAGCAGTACTTC | CASSLDLGPYEQYF
TRBJ2-1 | - | - | TRBV28 | TGTGCCAGCAGTTTTGAGGGTGAGCAGTTCTTC | CASSFEGEQFF
TRBJ2-2 | TRBD1 | once | TRBV11-3 | TGTGCCAGCAGCATAAGACAGGGAACCGGGGAGCTGTTTTTT | CASSIRQGTGELFF
TRBJ1-3 | - | - | TRBV20-1 | TGCAGTGCTAGAATATCGAACACCATATATTTT | CSARISNTIYF
TRBJ1-1 | - | - | TRBV27 | TGTGCCAGCAGGGAATGGGAGTCGGGAGCTGAAGCTTTCTTT | CASREWESGAEAFF
TRBJ2-1 | - | - | TRBV7-2 | TGTGCCAGCAGCTTAATTGGAGGCGAGCAGTTCTTC | CASSLIGGEQFF
TRBJ1-6 | - | - | TRBV27 | TGTGCCAGCAGTTTCTGGGGTGGGAGGTTTGATTCACCCCTCCACTTT | CASSFWGGRFDSPLHF
TRBJ1-1 | - | - | TRBV9 | TGTGCCAGCAGCGTAGGGTGGGGGCTCTCGAACACTGAAGCTTTCTTT | CASSVGWGLSNTEAFF
TRBJ2-4 | - | - | TRBV9 | TGTGCCAGCAGCGTAGGCCGAGACAAAGCCAAAAACATTCAGTACTTC | CASSVGRDKAKNIQYF